Below are 27 T cell receptor beta chains sequenced from a single sample in a study of control samples from healthy donors and cancer patients. Assay: immunoSEQ multiplex PCR; the TCRdb copy retains only in-frame clones and omits some. This sample yields roughly 49,000 clones, of which 85% to 90% are seen a single time; about 40% belongs to the top ten. The sequencing sample was made of PBMCs. The receptor set was obtained from a man aged 50 to 59 with head and neck cancer.

The CDR3 region is CAWSVPYRSEKLFF. CDR3 nucleotides: TGTGCCTGGAGTGTACCATATCGCAGTGAAAAACTGTTTTTT. The chain employs TRBV30 and TRBJ1-4, with D unresolved. V lost 0 bases, J lost 7 bases, and 12 bases lay in between. The germline V gene encodes CDR1 GTSNPN and CDR2 SVGIG (reference sequence). This CDR3 is built from 14 residues.

This chain links TRBV6-5 with TRBJ2-2, with D unresolved. The CDR3 runs 12 residues. The V gene lost 6 bases and the J gene lost 4 bases, with 6 bases spanning the gap. Germline loops: CDR1 MNHEY, CDR2 SVGAGI. The CDR3, as DNA: TGTGCCAGCAGAGGCCCCACCGGGGAGCTGTTTTTT. Its protein product is CASRGPTGELFF.

V gene TRBV6-5 combines with J gene TRBJ2-1; D possibly corresponds to TRBD2 (5 bases). This CDR3 has 13 amino acids. CDR1 is MNHEY, CDR2 SVGAGI, per germline. V shed 8 bases and J shed 9 bases, with 17 bases lying between them. The CDR3 reads CASRAPQDFEQFF. The CDR3 DNA reads as TGTGCCAGCCGGGCCCCGCAGGACTTTGAGCAGTTCTTC.

The chain carries TRBV28 and TRBJ2-7; D remains unclear. TRBJ2-5 matches the DNA end more closely, so the J call is doubtful. CDR1 and CDR2 (germline): MDHEN, SYDVKM. This CDR3 contains 12 residues. Here the CDR3 reads CASRATRETQYF. The CDR3 region has the DNA TGTGCCAGCAGGGCCACTCGGGAGACCCAGTACTTC.

The rearrangement joins TRBV28 to TRBJ1-5; D might be TRBD1 (6 bases). The V and J ends lost 5 bases and 5 bases respectively, with 16 bases between them. From germline, CDR1 is MDHEN and CDR2 SYDVKM. The CDR3 is 15 amino acids. DNA of the CDR3: TGTGCCAGCAGTACCCGGGACATTCCTTATCAGCCCCAGCATTTT. Protein sequence: CASSTRDIPYQPQHF.

The chain carries TRBV5-4 and TRBJ2-7; the match to TRBD2 covers 10 bases. CDR3 length: 15 amino acids. The J segment lost 2 bases and the V segment lost 4 bases, leaving 6 bases of the junction unmatched. The germline gives CDR1 SGHNT, CDR2 YYREEE (reference sequence). CDR3 coding DNA: TGTGCCAGCAGCCCCGCTAGCGGGAGCCCCTACGAGCAGTACTTC. Translated, it gives CASSPASGSPYEQYF.

The chain uses TRBV25-1 and TRBJ1-2, with TRBD1 as a possible D gene (5 bases). Germline V gene lookup returns CDR1 MGHDK and CDR2 SYGVNS. Trimming took off 4 bases at V and 6 bases at J, with 12 bases between the two ends. This CDR3 has 13 residues. The CDR3 spells CASSAGDWDGYTF. CDR3 sequence (DNA): TGTGCCAGCAGTGCGGGGGATTGGGATGGCTACACCTTC.

This chain uses TRBV28 with TRBJ2-2; 9 nucleotides line up with TRBD1. This CDR3 is built from 15 residues. The ends lost 7 bases at V and 8 bases at J; junction bases unmatched: 11. Germline CDR1 is MDHEN and CDR2 is SYDVKM. CDR3 in amino acids: CASNNRDRDRGELFF. DNA of the CDR3: TGTGCCAGCAACAACCGGGACAGGGACCGGGGGGAGCTGTTTTTT. The full variable domain, rest sourced from reference TRBV28 and TRBJ2-2, is DVKVTQSSRYLVKRTGEKVFLECVQDMDHENMFWYRQDPGLGLRLIYFSYDVKMKEKGDIPEGYSVSREKKERFSLILESASTNQTSMYLCASNNRDRDRGELFFGEGSRLTVL.

The genes are TRBV21-1 and TRBJ2-7; the table's D call, TRBD2, was not checked against the DNA. TRBV21-1 is tagged as a pseudogene. The CDR3 is 11 amino acids. CDR3 nucleotides: TGTGCCAGCAGCAAAGGCGGGAAGCAGTACTTC. This translates into CASSKGGKQYF.

The genes are TRBV25-1 and TRBJ2-7; D unclear. This CDR3 has 13 amino acids. V shed 0 bases and J shed 6 bases, with 9 bases lying between them. Germline-derived CDR1 and CDR2 are MGHDK and SYGVNS. As DNA, the CDR3 is TGTGCCAGCAGTGAATACATGGGTTTCGAGCAGTACTTC. Its translation is CASSEYMGFEQYF.

The chain uses TRBV5-1 and TRBJ2-2; D is unresolved. Germline assignment: CDR1 SGHRS and CDR2 YFSETQ. Deletions cut 0 bases from V and 0 bases from J, with 9 bases between. This CDR3 contains 16 residues. CDR3 nucleotides: TGCGCCAGCAGCTTGGTTGTCGGAGCGAACACCGGGGAGCTGTTTTTT. The encoded protein is CASSLVVGANTGELFF. The full variable domain, in which reference TRBV5-1 and TRBJ2-2 provide the parts outside the CDR3, is KAGVTQTPRYLIKTRGQQVTLSCSPISGHRSVSWYQQTPGQGLQFLFEYFSETQRNKGNFPGRFSGRQFSNSRSEMNVSTLELGDSALYLCASSLVVGANTGELFFGEGSRLTVL.

This clone has only one observation. J is TRBJ2-5 and V is TRBV7-9; 12 positions agree with TRBD1. Germline lookup yields CDR1 SEHNR and CDR2 FQNEAQ (reference sequence). The length of the CDR3 is 17 residues. Trimming at V came to 4 bases and at J to 5 bases, leaving 11 bases not matched to a gene. The CDR3 reads CASSSGPGQGAAETQYF. The CDR3 coding sequence is TGTGCCAGCAGCTCCGGTCCGGGACAGGGGGCGGCGGAGACCCAGTACTTC.

This rearrangement joins TRBV30 to TRBJ1-5; D is possibly TRBD1 (5 bases). The CDR3 contains 16 residues. The germline gives CDR1 GTSNPN, CDR2 SVGIG (reference sequence). With 0 bases removed from V and 2 bases from J, the gap between germline ends came to 14 bases. The CDR3 DNA reads as TGTGCCTGGAGTGTACTTGGGACGGGGGGCAATCAGCCCCAGCATTTT. The encoded protein is CAWSVLGTGGNQPQHF.

The chain joins TRBV2 to TRBJ1-3; D call uncertain. V dropped 1 base and J dropped 4 bases, with 2 bases sitting between them. The CDR3 has 12 residues. CDR1 is SNHLY, CDR2 FYNNEI, per germline. In DNA, the CDR3 is TGTGCCAGCAGTGAAGGAGGAAACACCATATATTTT. Amino acids: CASSEGGNTIYF.

This clone came up once. This chain joins TRBV7-2 and TRBJ1-4; D unresolved. This CDR3 is 14 amino acids long. In germline, CDR1 is SGHTA, CDR2 FQGNSA. Trimming shortened V by 1 base and J by 4 bases, and 7 bases separated the two germline ends. The CDR3 protein is CASSLEGFNEKLFF. The CDR3 nucleotides read TGTGCCAGCAGCTTAGAGGGCTTTAATGAAAAACTGTTTTTT. The entire variable domain, with the rest obtained from reference TRBV7-2 and TRBJ1-4, is as follows: GAGVSQSPSNKVTEKGKDVELRCDPISGHTALYWYRQSLGQGLEFLIYFQGNSAPDKSGLPSDRFSAERTGGSVSTLTIQRTQQEDSAVYLCASSLEGFNEKLFFGSGTQLSVL.

DNA for the CDR3: TGTGCCAGCAGTGAATACAGGGGGAACACTGAAGCTTTCTTT. Translated: CASSEYRGNTEAFF. The chain uses TRBV6-1 and TRBJ1-1; 7 nucleotides agree with TRBD1. Losses at the gene ends were 2 bases for V and 1 base for J; bases not matched to a gene: 1. The CDR3 consists of 14 residues. The V gene's germline CDR1 is MNHNS and CDR2 SASEGT.

This chain uses TRBV6-5 with TRBJ1-2, with a tentative D call TRBD1 (6 bases). The germline gives CDR1 MNHEY, CDR2 SVGAGI. This CDR3 region has 15 residues. Trimming stripped 0 bases from V and 4 bases from J, with 12 bases between. For the CDR3, the DNA is TGTGCCAGCAGTTACTCTCGCAGGGGTTCCTATGGCTACACCTTC. It translates to CASSYSRRGSYGYTF.

V and J are TRBV7-9 and TRBJ2-7; 8 bases fit TRBD2. Germline assignment: CDR1 SEHNR and CDR2 FQNEAQ (reference sequence). CDR3 length: 18 amino acids. J was trimmed by 2 bases and V by 6 bases; bases with no gene match: 18. The CDR3 loop reads CASRGGKAGGLIPYEQYF. DNA of the CDR3: TGTGCCAGCAGGGGCGGAAAGGCGGGGGGCCTCATCCCCTACGAGCAGTACTTC.

The chain is built from TRBV9 and TRBJ2-2; D might be TRBD1 (5 bases). V was shortened by 4 bases and J by 7 bases, with 14 bases between the two germline ends. This CDR3 contains 14 residues. Germline values: CDR1 SGDLS, CDR2 YYNGEE. The chain's CDR3 is CASSLGAPGGELFF. CDR3 DNA: TGTGCCAGCAGCCTTGGGGCCCCGGGCGGGGAGCTGTTTTTT.

V gene TRBV6-6 combines with J gene TRBJ2-3; 11 bases match TRBD2. This CDR3 comprises 18 residues. V shed 5 bases and J 1 base; nucleotides not matched to a gene: 11. The germline V gene has CDR1 MNHNY and CDR2 SVGAGI (reference sequence). This CDR3 reads CASSRGELAGGRTDTQYF. CDR3 nucleotides: TGTGCCAGCAGTCGAGGGGAGCTAGCGGGAGGACGCACAGATACGCAGTATTTT.

The chain uses TRBV11-2 and TRBJ1-4; D might be TRBD1 (5 bases). The CDR3 contains 14 residues. The V gene lost 3 bases and the J gene lost 6 bases, with 11 bases spanning the gap. Germline V gene data show CDR1 as SGHAT and CDR2 as FQNNGV. The CDR3, as DNA: TGTGCCAGCAGCTTGGCCGGGACGTATGAAAAACTGTTTTTT. Encoded protein: CASSLAGTYEKLFF.

This rearrangement joins TRBV6-1 to TRBJ2-7, with D possibly TRBD1 on 6 matching bases. The CDR3 length is 13 residues. The V end was cut by 2 bases, the J end by 6 bases, with 11 bases between. Germline CDR1 and CDR2: MNHNS and SASEGT. The CDR3 protein is CASSESGAIEQYF. In DNA form, the CDR3 reads TGTGCCAGCAGTGAATCAGGGGCGATCGAGCAGTACTTC.

The V gene is TRBV6-5, the J gene TRBJ2-7, with D possibly TRBD1 on 6 matching bases. Germline values: CDR1 MNHEY, CDR2 SVGAGI. The CDR3 has 12 amino acids. CDR3 sequence: CATGRGGYEQYF. CDR3 DNA: TGTGCTACAGGGAGAGGTGGCTACGAGCAGTACTTC.

The chain uses TRBV4-1 and TRBJ2-2; no reliable D call. V was cut by 0 bases and J by 6 bases, with 11 bases left in between. This CDR3 has 15 amino acids. Germline values: CDR1 MGHRA, CDR2 YSYEKL. CDR3 protein: CASSQDPVGAGELFF. The DNA of the CDR3 is TGCGCCAGCAGCCAAGATCCGGTAGGTGCCGGGGAGCTGTTTTTT.

The chain recombines TRBV5-4 with TRBJ1-2; maybe TRBD1 (5 bases). CDR3 length: 15 amino acids. Trimming shortened V by 4 bases and J by 8 bases, and 21 bases separated the two germline ends. Germline-derived CDR1 and CDR2 are SGHNT and YYREEE (reference sequence). CDR3 sequence (DNA): TGTGCCAGCAGCGTGAAGCTGATGGGGGTGCTGGGCTACACCTTC. It is translated as CASSVKLMGVLGYTF.

V and J are TRBV19 and TRBJ1-2; D is ambiguous. Germline CDR1 and CDR2: LNHDA and SQIVND (reference sequence). V gave up 3 bases and J gave up 8 bases, with 22 bases separating them. The CDR3 extends over 16 amino acids. The CDR3 loop is CASSISSLGNSRGYTF. CDR3 sequence (DNA): TGTGCCAGTAGTATTAGCTCCCTTGGAAACAGCAGGGGCTACACCTTC.

The chain carries TRBV5-1 and TRBJ2-7; 11 positions agree with TRBD2. This CDR3 has 15 residues. Germline V gene sequence: CDR1 SGHRS, CDR2 YFSETQ. Germline trimming cut 4 bases from V and 1 base from J; bases unmatched to any gene: 4. The CDR3 loop reads CASSHTSGGSYEQYF. In nucleotides, the CDR3 is TGCGCCAGCAGCCATACTAGCGGGGGTTCCTACGAGCAGTACTTC.